Listed below are T cell receptor beta chains from one sample, sequenced in a study of blood T cell repertoires in COVID-19. Repertoires were generated with immunoSEQ multiplex PCR, while TCRdb's copy carries only in-frame clones and drops some. The table records about 250,000 clones, 80% to 90% of them present only once. Specimen: PBMCs or T cells enriched from blood (not recorded which). The receptors originated from a woman between 45 and 60 years old who had been exposed to COVID-19. Both conserved end residues are part of each CDR3. The D gene is left open where the match is weak. Clone size, where shown, is once, few, many, or a class for clones that have expanded.

j_call v_call d_call clone_size cdr3_nt cdr3_aa
TRBJ2-4 TRBV30 - - TGTGCCTGGAGTGGGGCGCTTCCCCCAAACATTCAGTACTTC CAWSGALPPNIQYF
TRBJ1-1 TRBV2 TRBD1 few TGTGCCAGCAGGGACAGGTTTAACACTGAAGCTTTCTTT CASRDRFNTEAFF
TRBJ2-3 TRBV5-1 TRBD2 - TGCGCCAGCAGCTTGGTAGTAGCGGGGAACACAGATACGCAGTATTTT CASSLVVAGNTDTQYF
TRBJ2-1 TRBV10-3 TRBD1 - TGTGCCATCAAACACGGACAGGAGAGTAATGAGCAGTTCTTC CAIKHGQESNEQFF
TRBJ2-5 TRBV5-4 TRBD1 - TGTGCCAGCAGCTCTACAGGGGGTCGAGAGACCCAGTACTTC CASSSTGGRETQYF
TRBJ1-1 TRBV28 - - TGTGCCAGCAGTTTGGGCCAGTTGACCCCTGAAGCTTTCTTT CASSLGQLTPEAFF
TRBJ1-1 TRBV19 - - TGTGCCCGGGGGTTTAGGAACACTGAAGCTTTCTTT CARGFRNTEAFF
TRBJ1-1 TRBV5-5 - - TGTGCCAGCAGCGTGGGGGCACTGAACACTGAAGCTTTCTTT CASSVGALNTEAFF
TRBJ2-5 TRBV2 TRBD2 - TGTGCCAGCAGTGAAGTAGGGACTAGAGAGACCCAGTACTTC CASSEVGTRETQYF
TRBJ2-5 TRBV28 TRBD1 - TGTGCCAGCAGTTCGGCCGGACAGGGGAAAGAGACCCAGTACTTC CASSSAGQGKETQYF
TRBJ2-3 TRBV20-1 TRBD2 - TGCAGTGCTAGTCCCCCGAACCGGGGGGTGACAGATACGCAGTATTTT CSASPPNRGVTDTQYF
TRBJ2-7 TRBV6-6 - - TGTGCCAGCAGTTACGTGGAGAACGAGCAGTACTTC CASSYVENEQYF
TRBJ1-2 TRBV21-1 - - TGTGCCAGCAGCAGCCAGGATCCTAACTATGGCTACACCTTC CASSSQDPNYGYTF
TRBJ2-3 TRBV5-6 TRBD2 - TGTGCCAGCAGCTTACAACTAGCGGGTTCAACAGATACGCAGTATTTT CASSLQLAGSTDTQYF
TRBJ2-6 TRBV3-1/TRBV3-2 - once TGTGCCAGCAGCCCTACGTCGGCGGCGGTCTCTGGGGCCAACGTCCTGACTTTC CASSPTSAAVSGANVLTF
TRBJ2-7 TRBV21-1 - - TGTGCCAGCAGCAAACCAGGGTCCACCTACGAGCAGTACTTC CASSKPGSTYEQYF